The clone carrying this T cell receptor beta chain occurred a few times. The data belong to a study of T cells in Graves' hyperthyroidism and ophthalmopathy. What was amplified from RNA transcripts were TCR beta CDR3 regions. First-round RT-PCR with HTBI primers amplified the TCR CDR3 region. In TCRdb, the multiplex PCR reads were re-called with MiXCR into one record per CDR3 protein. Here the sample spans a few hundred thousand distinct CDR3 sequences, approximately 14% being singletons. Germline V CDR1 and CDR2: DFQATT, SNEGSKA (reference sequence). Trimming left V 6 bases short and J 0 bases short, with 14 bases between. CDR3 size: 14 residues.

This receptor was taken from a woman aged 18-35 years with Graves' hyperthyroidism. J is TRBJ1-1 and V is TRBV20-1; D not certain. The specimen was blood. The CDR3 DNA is TGCAGTGCGAGGTGGAGGGCGATGAACACTGAAGCTTTCTTT. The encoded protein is CSARWRAMNTEAFF.